This record looks at one T cell receptor beta chain sequence and its context. The specificity of this receptor is unknown. Base qualities are not at hand, and no much larger clone is one base apart. Spanning cysteine to phenylalanine, the CDR3 consists of 14 amino acids. The DNA shown is the 42-base CDR3, in frame from base 1. A distance of 9 bases separates the germline ends of V and J, which lose 6 bases and 0 bases respectively. The germline V gene provides CDR1 MDHEN and CDR2 SYDVKM. This sample is drawn from a study of tumor-infiltrating lymphocytes in localized non-small cell lung cancer (dated by TCRdb to about 2021). For the wider study: The cohort covered several histologies, both smokers and never-smokers, and patients whose samples were collected after neoadjuvant chemotherapy. From each patient came resected tumor tissue plus uninvolved lung tissue from that same patient, and the uninvolved lung tissue was described as non-adjacent to the tumor. TCR sequencing was one of several integrated assays, alongside flow cytometry, multiplex immunofluorescence, RNA-seq, exome sequencing and proteomics, applied to the same patients. The overall ICON cohort comprised 160 or so surgical patients with localized non-small cell lung cancer whose tumors were resected. The paired tumor versus uninvolved lung comparison of immunoSEQ T-cell fraction included 45 to 65 patients. What the authors observed across the whole study: No difference in TCR-derived T-cell fraction was observed between the flow cytometry-defined immunotypes IM1 (good prognosis) and IM2 (poor prognosis). Consistent with immunofluorescence CD3 counts, TCRbeta sequencing supported greater T cell infiltration in tumors than in uninvolved lung tissue. Because different pieces of the same tissue were used for different assays, technical variation could not be separated from intratumor heterogeneity. Since assay coverage differed from patient to patient depending on how much tissue was available, TCR sequencing was done for only a subset of the cohort. No association of tumor T-cell fraction from TCR sequencing with recurrence-free survival was found (p = 0.61).

The first patient joined ICON in early 2016, and enrollment wrapped up when the last patient was enrolled in September 2018. From a subcohort of approximately 76 patients, fresh tumor and matched uninvolved tissue were collected for in-depth immune analyses, including TCR sequencing. No cell sorting was done, and TCR sequencing was instead run on DNA isolated from bulk tissue. The T-cell fraction in tumor and uninvolved lung tissue was obtained from TCR sequencing using the immunoSEQ assay. As for how the authors treated the data: To analyze survival, patients were divided into a high T-cell fraction group (upper tertile) and a low T-cell fraction group (lower two tertiles), and the two groups were compared using a log-rank test. Paired tumor versus uninvolved lung differences in T-cell fraction were tested with a signed-rank test. The clones in this table, taken by TCRdb from immuneACCESS, are in-frame only. Not every clone is retained; where verified, under half of the shortfall comes from an unresolved V gene, and the cause of the rest is unknown. The V and J calls and clone size were taken over from that table, and D and trimming were inferred from the DNA. Present in this sample are about 16,000 clones, over 65% of which were seen just once. Around 10% of the sample rests with the top ten.

Sequencing was done on a sample of lung tumor tissue. This TCR was sampled from a human donor with non-small cell lung cancer. The sequence is built from TRBV28 and TRBJ2-1; the D gene remains uncertain. CDR3 loop: CASRKRSSYNEQFF. The sequenced DNA is TGTGCCAGCAGGAAGCGCAGCTCCTACAATGAGCAGTTCTTC.